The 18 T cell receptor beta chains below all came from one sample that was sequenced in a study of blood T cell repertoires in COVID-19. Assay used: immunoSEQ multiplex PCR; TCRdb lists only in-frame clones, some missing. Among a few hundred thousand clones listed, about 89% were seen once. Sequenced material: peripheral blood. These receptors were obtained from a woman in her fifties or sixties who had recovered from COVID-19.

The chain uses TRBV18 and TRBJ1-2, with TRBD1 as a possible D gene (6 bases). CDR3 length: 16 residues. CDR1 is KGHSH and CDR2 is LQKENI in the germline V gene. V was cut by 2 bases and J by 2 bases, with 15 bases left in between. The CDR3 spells CASSPRRDTENYGYTF. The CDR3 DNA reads TGTGCCAGCTCACCAAGACGGGACACAGAAAACTATGGCTACACCTTC.

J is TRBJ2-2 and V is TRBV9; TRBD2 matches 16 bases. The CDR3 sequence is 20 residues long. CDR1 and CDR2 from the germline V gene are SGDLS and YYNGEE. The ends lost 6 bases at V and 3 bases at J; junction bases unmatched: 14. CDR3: CASTKTPGTSGGADTGELFF. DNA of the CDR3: TGTGCCAGCACCAAAACCCCCGGGACTAGCGGGGGGGCCGACACCGGGGAGCTGTTTTTT.

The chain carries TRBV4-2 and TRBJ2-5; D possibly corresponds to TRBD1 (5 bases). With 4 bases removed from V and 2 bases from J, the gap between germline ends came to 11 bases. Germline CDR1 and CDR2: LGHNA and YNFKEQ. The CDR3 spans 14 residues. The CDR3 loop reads CASSPRVGQETQYF. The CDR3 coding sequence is TGTGCCAGCAGCCCCAGGGTAGGGCAAGAGACCCAGTACTTC.

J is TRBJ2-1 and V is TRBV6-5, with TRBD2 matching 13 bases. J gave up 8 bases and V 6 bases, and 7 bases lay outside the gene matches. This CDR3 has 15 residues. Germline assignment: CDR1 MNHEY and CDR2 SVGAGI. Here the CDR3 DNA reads TGTGCCAGCAGCCCCGGACTAGCGGGAGTTTATGAGCAGTTCTTC. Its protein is CASSPGLAGVYEQFF.

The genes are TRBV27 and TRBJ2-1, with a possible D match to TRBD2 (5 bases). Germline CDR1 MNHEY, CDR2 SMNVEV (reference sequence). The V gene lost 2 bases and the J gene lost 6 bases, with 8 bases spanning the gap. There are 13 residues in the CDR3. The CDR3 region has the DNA TGTGCCAGCAGTTTACGGGGTACCAATGAGCAGTTCTTC. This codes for CASSLRGTNEQFF.

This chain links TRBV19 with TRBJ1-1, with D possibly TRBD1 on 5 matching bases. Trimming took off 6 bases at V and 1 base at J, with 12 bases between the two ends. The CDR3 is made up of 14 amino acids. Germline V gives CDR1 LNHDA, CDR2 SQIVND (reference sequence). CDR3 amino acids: CASRMTVRNTEAFF. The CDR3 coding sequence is TGTGCCAGTAGAATGACAGTTAGGAACACTGAAGCTTTCTTT.

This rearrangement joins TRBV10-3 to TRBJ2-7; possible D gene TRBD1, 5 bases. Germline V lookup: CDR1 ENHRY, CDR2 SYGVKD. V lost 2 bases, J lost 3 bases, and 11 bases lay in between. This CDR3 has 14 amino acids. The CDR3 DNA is TGTGCCATCAGTGAGCAGGGTAGTATCTACGAGCAGTACTTC. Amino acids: CAISEQGSIYEQYF.

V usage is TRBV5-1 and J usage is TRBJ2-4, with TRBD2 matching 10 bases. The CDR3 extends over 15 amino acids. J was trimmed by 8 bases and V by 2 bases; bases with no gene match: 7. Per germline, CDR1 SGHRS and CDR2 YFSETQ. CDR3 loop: CASSFGGTSGDIQYF. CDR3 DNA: TGCGCCAGCAGCTTCGGGGGAACTAGCGGGGACATTCAGTACTTC.

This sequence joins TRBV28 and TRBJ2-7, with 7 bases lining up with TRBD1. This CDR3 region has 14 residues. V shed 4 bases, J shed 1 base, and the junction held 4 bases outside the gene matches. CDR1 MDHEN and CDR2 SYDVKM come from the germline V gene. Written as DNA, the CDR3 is TGTGCCAGCAGTTACCCGGGACAGTCCTACGAGCAGTACTTC. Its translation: CASSYPGQSYEQYF.

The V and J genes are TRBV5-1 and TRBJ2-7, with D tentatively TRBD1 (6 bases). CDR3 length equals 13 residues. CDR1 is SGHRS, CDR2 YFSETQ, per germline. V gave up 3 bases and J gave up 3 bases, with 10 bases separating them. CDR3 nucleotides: TGCGCCAGCAGCTATGAACAGGGCTACGAGCAGTACTTC. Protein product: CASSYEQGYEQYF.

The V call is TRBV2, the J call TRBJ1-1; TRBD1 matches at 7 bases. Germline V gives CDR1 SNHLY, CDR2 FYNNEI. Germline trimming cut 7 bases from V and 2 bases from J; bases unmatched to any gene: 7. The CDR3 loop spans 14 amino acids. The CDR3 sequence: CASTEQGFNTEAFF. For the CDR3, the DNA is TGTGCCAGCACAGAACAGGGGTTTAACACTGAAGCTTTCTTT.

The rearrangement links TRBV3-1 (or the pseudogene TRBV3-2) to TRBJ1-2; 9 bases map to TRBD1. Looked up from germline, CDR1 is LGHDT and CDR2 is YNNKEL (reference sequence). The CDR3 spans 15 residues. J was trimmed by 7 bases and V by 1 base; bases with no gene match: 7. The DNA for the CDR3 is TGTGCCAGCAGCCAAGTTTCCGGGACAGGGAGTGGCTACACCTTC. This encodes CASSQVSGTGSGYTF.

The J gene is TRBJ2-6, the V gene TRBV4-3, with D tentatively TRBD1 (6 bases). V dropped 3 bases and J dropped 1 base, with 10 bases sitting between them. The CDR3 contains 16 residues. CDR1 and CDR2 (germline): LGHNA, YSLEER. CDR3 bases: TGCGCCAGCAGCCACACTACAGGGTCTGGGGCCAACGTCCTGACTTTC. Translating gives CASSHTTGSGANVLTF.

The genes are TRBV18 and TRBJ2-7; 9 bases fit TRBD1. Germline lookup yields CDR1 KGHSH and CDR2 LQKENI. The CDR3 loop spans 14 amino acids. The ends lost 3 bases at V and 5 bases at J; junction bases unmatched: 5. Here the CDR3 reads CASSPPGQGNEQYF. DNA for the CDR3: TGTGCCAGCTCACCCCCGGGACAGGGCAACGAGCAGTACTTC.

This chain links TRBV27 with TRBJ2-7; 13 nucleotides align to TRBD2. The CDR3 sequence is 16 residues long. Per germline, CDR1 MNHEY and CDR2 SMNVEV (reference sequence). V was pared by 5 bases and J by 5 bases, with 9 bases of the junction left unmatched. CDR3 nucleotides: TGTGCCAGCAGTGTACTAGCGGGAGGGCCAAAGAACGAGCAGTACTTC. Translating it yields CASSVLAGGPKNEQYF.

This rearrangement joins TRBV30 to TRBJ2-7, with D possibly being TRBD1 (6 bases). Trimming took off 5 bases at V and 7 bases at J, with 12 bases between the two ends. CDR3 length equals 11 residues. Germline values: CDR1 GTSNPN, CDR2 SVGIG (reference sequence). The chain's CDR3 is CAWGRGGEQYF. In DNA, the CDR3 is TGTGCCTGGGGTAGAGGGGGTGAGCAGTACTTC. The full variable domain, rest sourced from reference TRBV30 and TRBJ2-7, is SQTIHQWPATLVQPVGSPLSLECTVEGTSNPNLYWYRQAAGRGLQLLFYSVGIGQISSEVPQNLSASRPQDRQFILSSKKLLLSDSGFYLCAWGRGGEQYFGPGTRLTVT.

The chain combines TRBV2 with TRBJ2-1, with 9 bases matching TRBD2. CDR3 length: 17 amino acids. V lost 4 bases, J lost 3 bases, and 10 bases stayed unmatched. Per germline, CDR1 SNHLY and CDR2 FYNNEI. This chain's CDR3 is CASSVAPGLALYNEQFF. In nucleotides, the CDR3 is TGTGCCAGCAGTGTTGCACCGGGACTAGCTCTCTACAATGAGCAGTTCTTC.

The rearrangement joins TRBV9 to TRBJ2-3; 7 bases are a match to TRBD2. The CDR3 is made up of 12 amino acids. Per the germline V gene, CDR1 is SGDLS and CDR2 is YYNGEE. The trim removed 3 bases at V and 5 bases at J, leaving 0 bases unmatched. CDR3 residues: CASSAGGDTQYF. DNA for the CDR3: TGTGCCAGCAGCGCGGGGGGAGATACGCAGTATTTT.